This entry features one T cell receptor beta chain sequence. The antigen is undetermined. Here immunoSEQ multiplex PCR was the method, and the copy in TCRdb shows in-frame clones only, minus some. This sample yields 60,000 to 80,000 clones, of which about 90% are seen a single time; 1.3% belongs to the top ten. The germline V and J ends were trimmed by 0 bases and 4 bases, with 9 bases remaining between them. Germline CDR1 and CDR2: PRHDT and FYEKMQ (reference sequence). The CDR3 runs 14 residues. The sample is drawn from a study of graft-versus-host responses after intestinal transplantation. General observations from the study: GvH clones were found in recipient marrow; some appeared first in ileum or blood. There was an association between peak levels of circulating GvH clones and early post-transplant HvG declines.

The TCR comes from a human donor who received an intestinal transplant. J is TRBJ1-1 and V is TRBV13; the D is unclear. Sequenced here: unstimulated CD8+ T cells sorted from spleen or lymph node cells, sampled before intestinal transplant. This CDR3 reads CASSLGRSPTEAFF. Written as DNA, the CDR3 is TGTGCCAGCAGCTTAGGTCGCAGTCCCACTGAAGCTTTCTTT.